This passage covers 12 T cell receptor beta chains from one sample sequenced in a study of shared clonotypes between healthy human individuals. Naive CD8 populations comprised CD45RO-negative cells positively selected for CCR7, excluding terminally differentiated effector memory CD45RA+ cells. Assay used: immunoSEQ multiplex PCR; TCRdb lists only in-frame clones, some missing. The sample lists 1.5 million to 2.5 million clones; about 95% were seen once. The specimen was naive CD8+ T cells sorted from blood. Receptor source: a man between 18 and 35 years old in good health.

The chain employs TRBV19 and TRBJ1-1; 8 bases match TRBD1. The trim removed 5 bases at V and 0 bases at J, leaving 5 bases unmatched. The germline CDR1 and CDR2 sequences are LNHDA and SQIVND (reference sequence). The CDR3 has 15 amino acids. The CDR3 reads CASSARQGLNTEAFF. The CDR3 nucleotides are TGTGCCAGTAGTGCCCGACAGGGGTTGAACACTGAAGCTTTCTTT.

J is TRBJ1-1 and V is TRBV27; the D gene is possibly TRBD1 (5 bases). Trimming stripped 7 bases from V and 5 bases from J, with 20 bases between. In germline, CDR1 is MNHEY, CDR2 SMNVEV (reference sequence). The CDR3 consists of 15 residues. The CDR3 is CASTTRGAPATEAFF. The CDR3, as DNA: TGTGCCAGCACCACACGAGGGGCCCCGGCGACTGAAGCTTTCTTT.

J is TRBJ2-1 and V is TRBV6-5; 15 nucleotides agree with TRBD2. The V and J ends lost 6 bases and 9 bases, in that order; junction bases with no gene match: 6. The CDR3 consists of 15 residues. Germline assignment: CDR1 MNHEY and CDR2 SVGAGI. CDR3 DNA sequence: TGTGCCAGCAGCCCTGGACTAGCGGGAGGGAGTGAGCAGTTCTTC. Amino acids: CASSPGLAGGSEQFF.

CDR3 nucleotide sequence: TGTGCCATACAATATGGGGGCTACGAGCAGTACTTC. Its protein is CAIQYGGYEQYF. The chain joins TRBV28 to TRBJ2-7; D possibly matches TRBD1 or TRBD2 (5 bases each). Germline assignment: CDR1 MDHEN and CDR2 SYDVKM. Trimming took off 10 bases at V and 3 bases at J, with 13 bases between the two ends. CDR3 length equals 12 residues.

The chain recombines TRBV10-2 with TRBJ2-1; 8 nucleotides align to TRBD2. The CDR3 contains 14 residues. Germline values: CDR1 WSHSY, CDR2 SAAADI. After removal of 2 bases from V and 4 bases from J, the junction contained 1 base not matched to a gene. This CDR3 reads CASSEVAGYNEQFF. The DNA for the CDR3 is TGCGCCAGCAGTGAGGTAGCGGGGTACAATGAGCAGTTCTTC.

This chain uses TRBV10-3 with TRBJ2-2; TRBD2 aligns across 14 bases. The J segment lost 1 base and the V segment lost 7 bases, leaving 2 bases of the junction unmatched. This CDR3 is 16 amino acids long. Looked up from germline, CDR1 is ENHRY and CDR2 is SYGVKD. CDR3 protein: CAIMGTSGGNTGELFF. CDR3 coding DNA: TGTGCCATCATGGGGACTAGCGGGGGGAACACCGGGGAGCTGTTTTTT.

The rearrangement joins TRBV19 to TRBJ2-7; no reliable D call. Germline V gene data show CDR1 as LNHDA and CDR2 as SQIVND (reference sequence). Between the trimmed V and J ends, which lost 2 bases and 0 bases, there was a span of 8 bases. This CDR3 spans 14 amino acids. DNA of the CDR3: TGTGCCAGTAGTATAAAGGTATTCTCCTACGAGCAGTACTTC. Translation: CASSIKVFSYEQYF.

This chain uses TRBV19 with TRBJ2-7; D possibly corresponds to TRBD1 (6 bases). In germline, CDR1 is LNHDA, CDR2 SQIVND (reference sequence). There are 15 residues in the CDR3. V was shortened by 3 bases and J by 0 bases, with 12 bases between the two germline ends. The chain's CDR3 is CASSIERGFSYEQYF. In DNA, the CDR3 is TGTGCCAGTAGTATCGAGAGGGGGTTCTCCTACGAGCAGTACTTC. Looking up the rest from reference TRBV19 and TRBJ2-7 gives the full variable domain: DGGITQSPKYLFRKEGQNVTLSCEQNLNHDAMYWYRQDPGQGLRLIYYSQIVNDFQKGDIAEGYSVSREKKESFPLTVTSAQKNPTAFYLCASSIERGFSYEQYFGPGTRLTVT.

The rearrangement joins TRBV9 to TRBJ2-5, with D possibly TRBD1 on 6 matching bases. Germline V gene sequence: CDR1 SGDLS, CDR2 YYNGEE. V dropped 2 bases and J dropped 2 bases, with 13 bases sitting between them. The CDR3 runs 15 residues. For the CDR3, the DNA is TGTGCCAGCAGCGTGGACGACAGGATGCAAGAGACCCAGTACTTC. This encodes CASSVDDRMQETQYF.

The V and J genes are TRBV7-9 and TRBJ2-7, with a weak D call TRBD2 (7 bases). Germline CDR1 SEHNR, CDR2 FQNEAQ (reference sequence). The CDR3 has 13 amino acids. The V end lost 7 bases, the J end lost 5 bases, and 15 bases lay between the germline ends. Here the CDR3 reads CASTHGGADEQYF. The DNA for the CDR3 is TGTGCCAGCACCCATGGGGGGGCCGACGAGCAGTACTTC. Complete variable domain (other parts from reference TRBV7-9 and TRBJ2-7): DTGVSQNPRHKITKRGQNVTFRCDPISEHNRLYWYRQTLGQGPEFLTYFQNEAQLEKSRLLSDRFSAERPKGSFSTLEIQRTEQGDSAMYLCASTHGGADEQYFGPGTRLTVT.

This clone was seen only once. As DNA, the CDR3 is TGTGCCAGCAGTAATAGCGGGAGGGGGTTCACAGATACGCAGTATTTT. Residues: CASSNSGRGFTDTQYF. The chain uses TRBV2 and TRBJ2-3; 11 bases align to TRBD2. Losses at the gene ends were 5 bases for V and 2 bases for J; bases not matched to a gene: 6. CDR1 is SNHLY and CDR2 is FYNNEI in the germline V gene. The CDR3 has 16 residues.

Concerning this clone itself: Within the sample, other DNA sequences also encode this same CDR3. This chain uses TRBV27 with TRBJ1-1; tentative D call: TRBD1 (5 bases). The CDR3 runs 13 residues. Trimming stripped 5 bases from V and 1 base from J, with 8 bases between. CDR1 and CDR2 from the germline V gene are MNHEY and SMNVEV (reference sequence). The DNA for the CDR3 is TGTGCCAGCAGTCACGGACAGAACACTGAAGCTTTCTTT. Its protein is CASSHGQNTEAFF.